This record concerns one T cell receptor beta chain sequence. Its antigen is currently not known. No base-level quality is on record; no much larger clone is a single base apart. The CDR3 runs 20 amino acids, cysteine and phenylalanine included. The kept DNA is CDR3 alone, 60 bases in frame from the first base. In the germline V gene (reference sequence), CDR1 corresponds to DFQATT and CDR2 to SNEGSKA. The junction shows trimming of 4 bases on V and 1 base on J, plus 29 bases between the germline ends. Data came from an Illumina HiSeq 2000. TCR beta chain libraries were generated through multiplex PCR amplification. The amplified TCR beta chain products were analyzed by high-throughput sequencing. TCRdb ran its own pipeline on the public reads, namely fastp trimming at Q25 and MiXCR clone calling, and kept in-frame beta chains. When rows share a CDR3 protein, they turn into one entry using the most common DNA and genes. The sample table shows fewer than 250,000 distinct CDR3 sequences, and approximately 31% are seen once. The ten largest account for around 1.5% of the sample.

The data belong to a study of breast tumors, draining lymph nodes, adjacent tissues (TCRdb year 2016). Study-level background: Breast cancer patients provided tumor, adjacent nontumor tissue and axillary lymph nodes, and the study compared the TCR beta repertoires across these three sources. In human breast cancer, the study set out to evaluate how tumor, surrounding tissue and draining lymph node repertoires relate to one another and whether T cells may move between these sites.

The lymph node samples were taken from the axillary draining lymph nodes of breast cancer patients. What the work shows at the level of the full study, not this receptor alone: The conclusion that tumor T cells originate in lymph nodes was presented as consistent with a hypothesis rather than as directly demonstrated. A scenario in which most tumor T cells derive from the lymph node and then expand within tumor tissue was judged to be consistent with the data. The similarity between tumor and nontumor tissue repertoires was significantly greater in luminal-like breast cancer than in basal-like breast cancer. Tumor T-cell repertoires showed less diversity than lymph node repertoires and more diversity than nontumor tissue repertoires, and tumor T-cell repertoires showed preferential V and J gene usage.

The TCR comes from a female donor with breast cancer. Some clones in this sample may be carry-over from other donors' samples. The chain is assembled from TRBV20-1 and TRBJ2-1; tentative D gene TRBD2, with 9 bases matching. Material: axillary lymph node tissue. The nucleotides read TGCAGTGCTACCCATGGACAGGGACCATTAGCGGGAGAATCCTACAATGAGCAGTTCTTC. Its coded protein is CSATHGQGPLAGESYNEQFF.